The present T cell receptor (beta chain) was sequenced within a study of blood T cell repertoires in COVID-19. As for the study in general: The cDNA or gDNA used as material had been derived from T cells, B-cell-depleted T cells, or PBMCs.

Per the original methods: Reference gene primer amplification gave nucleated cell count estimates. Sequencing used immunoSEQ multiplex PCR; TCRdb keeps in-frame clones, though not all of them. That table gives V, J and clone size, and the DNA gave D and trimming. Counted here are more than 450,000 clones, about nine tenths occurring once; the ten biggest clones make up roughly 0.7%. Cohorts were determined from participant-reported clinical history. Before being deemed recovered, Cohort 3 donors had two negative PCRs, clearance, or symptom resolution. CDR1 and CDR2 from the germline V gene are LGHNT and FRNRAP. V was trimmed by 1 base and J by 15 bases, leaving 13 bases between them. This CDR3 region has 12 residues.

This TCR was sampled from a woman younger than 35 who had recovered from COVID-19. Sequencing was done on a sample of PBMCs or T cells enriched from blood (not recorded which). V is TRBV12-5 and J is TRBJ1-5; D remains ambiguous. The CDR3 loop reads CASGLGLERRHF. The CDR3 DNA sequence: TGTGCTAGTGGTTTGGGGTTGGAACGGAGGCATTTT.